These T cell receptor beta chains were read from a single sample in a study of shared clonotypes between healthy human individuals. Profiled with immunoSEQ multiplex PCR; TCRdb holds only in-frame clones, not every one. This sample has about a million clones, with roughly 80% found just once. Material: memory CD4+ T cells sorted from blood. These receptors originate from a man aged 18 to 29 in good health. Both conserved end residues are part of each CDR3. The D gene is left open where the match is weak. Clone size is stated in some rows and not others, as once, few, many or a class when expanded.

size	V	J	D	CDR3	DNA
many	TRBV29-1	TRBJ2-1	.	CSSGYNEQFF	TGCAGCTCGGGTTACAATGAGCAGTTCTTC
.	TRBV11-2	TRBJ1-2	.	CASSLGTASYGYTF	TGTGCCAGCAGCTTAGGGACGGCCAGCTATGGCTACACCTTC
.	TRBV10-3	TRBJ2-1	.	CAISESVGSGRDNEQFF	TGTGCCATCAGTGAGTCGGTTGGCTCCGGAAGGGACAATGAGCAGTTCTTC
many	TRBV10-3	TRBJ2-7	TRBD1	CASSTGPEQYF	TGTGCCAGTTCGACAGGGCCCGAGCAGTACTTC
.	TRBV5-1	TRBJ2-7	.	CASSLSAATYEQYF	TGCGCCAGCAGCTTGTCTGCCGCCACCTACGAGCAGTACTTC
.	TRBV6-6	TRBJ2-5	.	CASSRGETQYF	TGTGCCAGCTCTAGAGGGGAGACCCAGTACTTC
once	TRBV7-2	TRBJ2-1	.	CASSLSGGTYNEQFF	TGTGCCAGCAGCTTATCGGGCGGGACCTACAATGAGCAGTTCTTC
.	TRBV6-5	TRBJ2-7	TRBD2	CASLKPGGSYEQYF	TGTGCCAGCCTAAAGCCGGGGGGCTCCTACGAGCAGTACTTC
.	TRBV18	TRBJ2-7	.	CASSPSQTYEQYF	TGTGCCAGCTCACCAAGCCAAACCTACGAGCAGTACTTC
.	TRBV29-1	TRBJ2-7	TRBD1	CSVLEAGGFREQYF	TGCAGCGTTTTAGAGGCAGGGGGTTTCCGCGAGCAGTACTTC